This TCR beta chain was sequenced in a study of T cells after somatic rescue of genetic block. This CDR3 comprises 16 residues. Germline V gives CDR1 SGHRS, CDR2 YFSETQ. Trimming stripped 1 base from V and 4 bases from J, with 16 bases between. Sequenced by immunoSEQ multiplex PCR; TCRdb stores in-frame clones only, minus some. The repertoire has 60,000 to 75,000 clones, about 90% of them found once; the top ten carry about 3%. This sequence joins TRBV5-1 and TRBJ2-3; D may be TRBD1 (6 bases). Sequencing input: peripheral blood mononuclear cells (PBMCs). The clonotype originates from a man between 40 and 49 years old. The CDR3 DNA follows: TGCGCCAGCAGCTTGAATACAGGGATTCAAGCAGATACGCAGTATTTT. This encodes CASSLNTGIQADTQYF.